A selection of T cell receptor beta chains follows, all from one sample in a study of T cell repertoires in cytomegalovirus infection. TCRdb called the reads again in MiXCR, with one record for every CDR3 protein. The sample lists approximately 590,000 distinct CDR3 sequences; around two fifths were seen once. For these TCRs, the target antigens are not known. Sequencing was performed on cultured PBMCs, taken from culture after CMV antigen stimulation. These receptors originate from a human donor in good health (CMV status not recorded). Some clones in this sample may be carry-over from other donors' samples. Both conserved end residues are part of each CDR3. The order of the fields is V gene, clone size, J gene, D gene, CDR3 DNA, CDR3 protein. A D gene is named only where the DNA matches it firmly. Size tells how often a clone was seen (once, few, many) or the class of an expanded clone, and some rows leave it out.

>TRBV6-5|-|TRBJ2-3|-
TGTGCCAGCAGTGCCTTGGGTGTTGGTACGCAGTATTTT
CASSALGVGTQYF
>TRBV9|-|TRBJ1-2|-
TGTGCCAGCAGCGACAGACTCTATGGCTACACCTTC
CASSDRLYGYTF
>TRBV5-4|-|TRBJ2-7|TRBD1
TGTGCCAGCAGCTTGGGCAGGGGGTCGCACGAGCAGTACTTC
CASSLGRGSHEQYF
>TRBV6-6|-|TRBJ1-5|-
TGTGCCAGCAGCGGGTGGGGCGGAATCCAGCCCCAGCATTTT
CASSGWGGIQPQHF
>TRBV6-1|few|TRBJ1-6|TRBD1
TGTGCCAGCATTCTAGGGACAGGGGTTAATTCACCCCTCCACTTT
CASILGTGVNSPLHF
>TRBV7-6|-|TRBJ2-3|-
TGTGCCAGCAGCTTCAGAGGGGCCACCGTCGCAGATACGCAGTATTTT
CASSFRGATVADTQYF
>TRBV12-3/TRBV12-4|few|TRBJ2-3|-
TGTGCCAGCAGTCTCGGAAGGCCAGAGGATACGCAGTATTTT
CASSLGRPEDTQYF
>TRBV5-4|few|TRBJ2-1|TRBD2
TGTGCCAGCAGCGTTGGGCTAGCGGGAGCCCCCAGCTCCTACAATGAGCAGTTCTTC
CASSVGLAGAPSSYNEQFF
>TRBV7-9|-|TRBJ2-5|-
TGTGCCAGCAGCGCCTCGGAGTACCAAGAGACCCAGTACTTC
CASSASEYQETQYF
>TRBV6-4|-|TRBJ1-4|-
TGTGCCAGCAGTTACCTGGACGCCCTGGGGGCAACTAATGAAAAACTGTTTTTT
CASSYLDALGATNEKLFF
>TRBV7-2|few|TRBJ1-6|-
TGTGCCAGCAGCGTGCCTAATTCACCCCTCCACTTT
CASSVPNSPLHF
>TRBV7-2|few|TRBJ2-1|-
TGTGCCAGCAGCTTATTTAGAGGATCCTACAATGAGCAGTTCTTC
CASSLFRGSYNEQFF
>TRBV7-9|-|TRBJ2-2|-
TGTGCCAGCAGCTCAGGCCGAGGGGGGAACACCGGGGAGCTGTTTTTT
CASSSGRGGNTGELFF
>TRBV7-8|once|TRBJ2-7|TRBD1
TGTGCCAGCAGCTGGAAGGGAGGGACAGGGGTTTACGAGCAGTACTTC
CASSWKGGTGVYEQYF
>TRBV7-8|-|TRBJ2-3|TRBD1
TGTGCCAGCAGCTTAGGGGACAGGGCGTATTTT
CASSLGDRAYF
>TRBV5-1|-|TRBJ2-7|-
TGCGCCAGCAGCTTGGCCCCGGGGACCGGTAGGAGTGAGCAGTACTTC
CASSLAPGTGRSEQYF
>TRBV14|few|TRBJ1-2|-
TGTGCCAGCAGCCAACAGATCAACTATGGCTACACCTTC
CASSQQINYGYTF
>TRBV4-3|few|TRBJ2-3|TRBD1
TGCGCCAGCAGCCAAGAAGGGACAGGAGGCACAGATACGCAGTATTTT
CASSQEGTGGTDTQYF